Sequencing of this T cell receptor beta chain was carried out in a study of control samples from healthy donors and cancer patients. This clone was counted a single time. Produced via immunoSEQ multiplex PCR; TCRdb's table is partial and in-frame only. This table has around 130,000 clones, around nine tenths appearing once. Trimming removed 0 bases from V and 4 bases from J, with 10 bases in between. The CDR3 sequence is 14 residues long. Germline V gene lookup returns CDR1 SNHLY and CDR2 FYNNEI. The clonotype comes from a man in his late teens or twenties in good health. The sample was blood. The chain recombines TRBV2 with TRBJ2-7; D not certain. The CDR3 region is CASSEAPGRYEQYF. The CDR3 region has the DNA TGTGCCAGCAGTGAAGCTCCCGGACGTTACGAGCAGTACTTC.